This T cell receptor (beta chain) was profiled in a study of cytomegalovirus exposure and HLA in healthy donors. Study results and limitations: It was likely that a cluster of highly shared sequence variants was a sequencing artifact. 87-base-pair reads could not separate some V segments, including TRBV6-2 and TRBV6-3. More than 15,000 TCR beta sequences were associated with HLA alleles at 0.05 false discovery rate in a later analysis.

60 Vbeta and 13 Jbeta primers were used in PCR. This table comes from immunoSEQ multiplex PCR, and its TCRdb copy is limited to in-frame clones, with some not included. The sample contains 100,000 to 150,000 clones, 72% of which appear only once. V lost 3 bases, J lost 5 bases, and 7 bases stayed unmatched. The CDR3 is made up of 15 amino acids. Germline CDR1 is SQVTM and CDR2 is ANQGSEA. About this clone: Its antigen remains unidentified.

The sequenced sample consisted of PBMCs. The clonotype was recovered from a man aged 25 to 45 in good health and CMV-seronegative. The chain has TRBV29-1 and TRBJ2-3, with 11 bases aligning to TRBD2. CDR3 nucleotides: TGCAGCGTTGAGACTAGCGGGGCAAAAGGAGATACGCAGTATTTT. Translated: CSVETSGAKGDTQYF.